This TCR beta chain was captured by sequencing in a study of Ad26.COV2.S vaccination and SARS-CoV-2 variants. Whole-study context: Ad26.COV2.S, an intramuscular injection, was given once or twice 56 days apart. The study, taken as a whole, reports: Reported findings describe substantial breadth in spike-specific CD8+ and CD4+ T cell responses following vaccination.

In the case of this clone: As yet, its antigen is unknown.

The data were produced by immunoSEQ multiplex PCR, yet TCRdb's version contains in-frame clones alone and is incomplete. The table records fewer than 800,000 clones, 89% of them present only once. Noted treatment: around 19 received Ad26.COV2.S at low or high dose, single or two shots; 5 received placebo; per-sample allocation not given. Sampling was done on day 63 after the first vaccine or placebo injection. In Boston, an adult donor aged 18-55 years took part. An Ad26 vector that expressed Wuhan-strain SARS-CoV-2 spike constituted the vaccine. Germline CDR1 reads SGDLS; CDR2 reads YYNGEE. With V trimmed by 0 bases and J by 6 bases, 5 bases remained unmatched. This CDR3 region has 15 residues.

The clonotype was recovered from a person between 18 and 60 years old who received the Ad26.COV2.S COVID-19 vaccine or a placebo. V gene TRBV9 combines with J gene TRBJ2-7, with 11 bases identical to TRBD1. Sequenced here: peripheral blood, sampled in a trial of Ad26.COV2.S vaccine versus placebo. The CDR3 DNA reads as TGTGCCAGCAGCGTAGAGGACAGGGGGCGCAGCGAGCAGTACTTC. This encodes CASSVEDRGRSEQYF.